Listed here are 14 T cell receptor beta chains from one sample, sequenced in a study of tumor and adjacent non-tumor tissue in lung cancer. The library came from three nested PCR rounds adapted from ARM-PCR protocols. TCRdb used MiXCR to reprocess the multiplex PCR reads, holding one entry per CDR3 protein. This sample has about 75,000 distinct CDR3 sequences; 60% to 80% occur once, and the top ten carry 10% to 15%. RNA was extracted from bulk tissue without any cell sorting. The sample comprised lung tumor tissue. Source of these receptors: a woman between 45 and 60 years old with non-small cell lung cancer.

The J gene is TRBJ2-1, the V gene TRBV4-1; D is perhaps TRBD2 (5 bases). The V end was cut by 2 bases, the J end by 9 bases, with 14 bases between. The CDR3 length is 14 residues. Germline-derived CDR1 and CDR2 are MGHRA and YSYEKL. This CDR3 reads CASSQNPLSVEQFF. The CDR3 coding sequence is TGCGCCAGCAGCCAAAATCCACTTAGCGTTGAGCAGTTCTTC.

About this clonotype: At one boundary the junction diverges from the germline segment, which might be a read error. This chain joins TRBV29-1 and TRBJ2-5; 8 nucleotides match TRBD2. CDR3 length: 19 residues. Germline V gene sequence: CDR1 SQVTM, CDR2 ANQGSEA. The CDR3 loop is CSVEGSREGEKATQGTQYF. DNA for the CDR3: TGCAGCGTTGAAGGCAGTCGGGAGGGAGAAAAGGCGACCCAAGGGACCCAGTATTTC.

The chain carries TRBV6-6 and TRBJ2-7; no firm D call. Germline V lookup: CDR1 MNHNY, CDR2 SVGAGI (reference sequence). V was trimmed by 7 bases and J by 5 bases, leaving 15 bases between them. This CDR3 contains 13 residues. The CDR3 sequence is CASIYDKGNEQYF. The CDR3 DNA follows: TGTGCCAGCATCTACGACAAGGGCAACGAGCAGTACTTC.

The genes are TRBV5-1 and TRBJ2-2; 8 positions agree with TRBD2. Germline V lookup: CDR1 SGHRS, CDR2 YFSETQ. With 3 bases clipped from V and 5 bases from J, the junction kept 9 bases outside the gene matches. The CDR3 is made up of 16 amino acids. CDR3 residues: CASSSQVAGGTGELFF. CDR3 coding DNA: TGCGCCAGCAGCTCGCAGGTGGCGGGGGGAACCGGGGAGCTGTTTTTT.

About this clonotype itself: A much more abundant neighbour one base away suggests this may be a read error. The chain links TRBV5-1 to TRBJ2-1; possible D gene TRBD2, 6 bases. CDR1 is SGHRS and CDR2 is YFSETQ in the germline V gene. This CDR3 is built from 15 residues. V was shortened by 4 bases and J by 5 bases, with 16 bases between the two germline ends. DNA of the CDR3: TGCGCCAGCAGCAATCTAGCGCCGCAGAACAATGAGCAGTTCTTC. The encoded protein is CASSNLAPQNNEQFF.

In regard to this clonotype: The junction differs from germline at one of its ends, possibly a read error. The genes are TRBV29-1 and TRBJ2-7; D is uncertain. Germline V gene lookup returns CDR1 SQVTM and CDR2 ANQGSEA. The CDR3 is 14 amino acids. CDR3 sequence reads: CSAEEPRSSYDQYF. The CDR3 DNA sequence: TGCAGCGCTGAGGAGCCTAGGAGCTCCTACGACCAGTACTTC.

As to this clonotype: This is likely a read error, given that the CDR3 carries no conserved phenylalanine or tryptophan at its end. This chain uses TRBV10-1 with TRBJ2-7, with D perhaps TRBD1 (5 bases). The CDR3 sequence is 14 residues long. Germline loops: CDR1 WNHNN, CDR2 SYGVQD (reference sequence). The V end was cut by 3 bases, the J end by 4 bases, with 13 bases between. This chain's CDR3 is CASSDPGKGYEQYL. The CDR3 DNA reads TGCGCCAGCAGTGACCCAGGGAAGGGATACGAGCAGTACTTG.

In this sample, this clonotype turned up many times. The chain couples TRBV6-4 to TRBJ2-2, with TRBD2 identical over 9 bases. The CDR3 is made up of 18 amino acids. Germline CDR1 is MRHNA and CDR2 is SNTAGT. V shed 3 bases, J shed 3 bases, and the junction held 11 bases outside the gene matches. The chain's CDR3 is CASSDGSSGNIDTGELFF. Written as DNA, the CDR3 is TGTGCCAGCAGTGATGGGTCTAGCGGGAATATCGACACCGGGGAGCTGTTTTTT.

In regard to this clonotype: Since no conserved phenylalanine or tryptophan closes the CDR3, a read error is the likely cause. The J gene is TRBJ2-7, the V gene TRBV12-3 or TRBV12-4, with 9 bases identical to TRBD2. V lost 11 bases and J lost 6; bases outside the gene matches: 14. The CDR3 is made up of 14 amino acids. The CDR3 is CAGSLGGREFEQYL. CDR3 coding DNA: TGTGCCGGTAGTTTAGGCGGGAGGGAGTTCGAGCAGTACTTA.

A note on this clonotype: Germline and junction disagree at one end, which may indicate a read error. The V gene is TRBV24-1, the J gene TRBJ2-1, with D perhaps matching TRBD1 (5 bases). This CDR3 is built from 14 residues. Germline V CDR1 and CDR2: KGHDR, SFDVKD. The CDR3 nucleotides are TGTGCCACCAATGAGTCGCCAGGGAACAACGAGCAGTTCTTC. It specifies CATNESPGNNEQFF.

This clonotype was detected only a few times. As the CDR3 is not closed by the conserved phenylalanine or tryptophan, this likely results from a read error. The genes are TRBV10-3 and TRBJ1-5, with D uncertain. There are 13 residues in the CDR3. The V gene's germline CDR1 is ENHRY and CDR2 SYGVKD. CDR3 protein: CAISETTYQPQHI. CDR3 coding DNA: TGTGCTATCAGTGAAACCACATATCAGCCCCAGCATATT.

Comments on this clonotype: Just one base apart from a much larger clone, this may be a read error. CDR3 in DNA: TGCGCCAGCACCCTTGCCGAGGACATGAACACTGAAGCTTTCTTT. Amino acids: CASTLAEDMNTEAFF. This chain uses TRBV5-1 with TRBJ1-1, with a weak D call TRBD1 (5 bases). Germline loops: CDR1 SGHRS, CDR2 YFSETQ. The CDR3 is 15 residues long. Between the trimmed V and J ends, which lost 6 bases and 0 bases, there was a span of 15 bases.

On this clonotype: At one of its ends the junction is not consistent with the germline gene, which may arise from a read error. The chain joins TRBV20-1 to TRBJ2-7; 8 bases agree with TRBD1. Germline V gene sequence: CDR1 DFQATT, CDR2 SNEGSKA (reference sequence). CDR3 size: 15 residues. The CDR3 region has the DNA TGCAGTGCCAGAGTTCCTGGACAGGGCGGATACGAGCAGTACTTC. This translates into CSARVPGQGGYEQYF.

A remark on this clonotype: Sequence at one end of the junction differs from germline and may be a read error. The chain combines TRBV5-6 with TRBJ2-3; D might be TRBD2 (5 bases). This CDR3 comprises 11 residues. Germline V gives CDR1 SGHDT, CDR2 YYEEEE. Written as DNA, the CDR3 is TGTGCGAGCAGCCGGGGAGATACGCACTATTTT. It codes for CASSRGDTHYF.